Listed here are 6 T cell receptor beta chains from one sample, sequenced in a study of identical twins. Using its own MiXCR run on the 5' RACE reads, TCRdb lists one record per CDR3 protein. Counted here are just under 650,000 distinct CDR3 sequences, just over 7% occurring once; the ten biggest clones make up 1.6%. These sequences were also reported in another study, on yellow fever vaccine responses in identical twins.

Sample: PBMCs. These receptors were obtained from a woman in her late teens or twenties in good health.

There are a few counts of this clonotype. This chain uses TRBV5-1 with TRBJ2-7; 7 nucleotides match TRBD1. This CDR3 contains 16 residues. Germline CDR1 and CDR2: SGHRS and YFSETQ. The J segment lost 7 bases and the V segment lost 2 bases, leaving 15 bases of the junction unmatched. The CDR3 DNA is TGCGCCAGCAGCTTACCCCCCCCGACAGGGTCCGGAGAGCAGTACTTC. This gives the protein CASSLPPPTGSGEQYF.

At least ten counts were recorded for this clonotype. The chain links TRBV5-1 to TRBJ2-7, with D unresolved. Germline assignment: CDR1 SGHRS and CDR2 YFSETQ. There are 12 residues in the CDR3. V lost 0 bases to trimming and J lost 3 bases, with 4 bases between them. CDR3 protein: CASSLDNYEQYF. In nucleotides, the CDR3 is TGCGCCAGCAGCTTGGACAACTACGAGCAGTACTTC.

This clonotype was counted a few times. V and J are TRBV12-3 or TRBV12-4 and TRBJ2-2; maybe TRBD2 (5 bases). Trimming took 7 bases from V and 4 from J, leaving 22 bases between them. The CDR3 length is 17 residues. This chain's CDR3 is CASTPTRRAGGTGELFF. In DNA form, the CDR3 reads TGTGCCAGCACCCCGACTCGGCGGGCTGGCGGCACCGGGGAGCTGTTTTTT.

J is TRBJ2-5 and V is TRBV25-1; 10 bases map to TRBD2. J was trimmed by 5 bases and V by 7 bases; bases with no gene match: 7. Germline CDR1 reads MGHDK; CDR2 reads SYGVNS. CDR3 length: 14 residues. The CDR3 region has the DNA TGTGCCAGCACCTCTAGCGGGAGTCTTGAGACCCAGTACTTC. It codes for CASTSSGSLETQYF.

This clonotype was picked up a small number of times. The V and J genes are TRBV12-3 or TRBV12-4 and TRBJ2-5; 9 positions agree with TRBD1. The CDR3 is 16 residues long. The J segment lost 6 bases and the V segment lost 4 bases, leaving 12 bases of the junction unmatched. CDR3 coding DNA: TGTGCCAGCAGTTCCCGAACCGGACAGGGGTGGAAGACCCAGTACTTC. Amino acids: CASSSRTGQGWKTQYF.

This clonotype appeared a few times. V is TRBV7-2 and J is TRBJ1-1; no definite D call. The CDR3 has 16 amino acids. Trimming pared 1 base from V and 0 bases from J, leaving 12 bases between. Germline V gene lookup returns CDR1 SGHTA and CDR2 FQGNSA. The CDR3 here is CASSLVSLSVNTEAFF. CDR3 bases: TGTGCCAGCAGCTTAGTTTCACTTTCGGTGAACACTGAAGCTTTCTTT.